This entry concerns a single T cell receptor beta chain. RNA, at about 0.5 to 1 ug, was reverse transcribed with random hexamers. TCR beta CDR3 was amplified by immunoSEQ multiplex PCR. This amplification extended across 54 Vbeta and 13 Jbeta segments. TCRdb independently ran MiXCR on the immunoSEQ multiplex PCR reads; one entry per CDR3 protein. The profile shows about 300,000 distinct CDR3 sequences, about 90% of them singletons. This specimen belongs to a study of CD8 T cells in Susac syndrome. Trimming left V 0 bases short and J 2 bases short, with 11 bases between. The CDR3 is made up of 15 amino acids. Germline lookup yields CDR1 SGHRS and CDR2 YFSETQ. TCR beta was sequenced from blood CD8+ and CD4+ T cells.

The chain is built from TRBV5-1 and TRBJ2-5; D not resolved. This receptor was identified in a human donor with multiple sclerosis. Specimen: CD4+ T cells from PBMCs. CDR3 in amino acids: CASSLASETQETQYF. CDR3 in DNA: TGCGCCAGCAGCTTGGCCAGTGAGACACAAGAGACCCAGTACTTC.